Listed here is a single T cell receptor (beta chain). Its target is unknown. This specimen comes from a study of T cell responses to AZD1222 COVID-19 vaccine. With 2 bases removed from V and 7 bases from J, the gap between germline ends came to 11 bases. Per germline, CDR1 MGHRA and CDR2 YSYEKL. The CDR3 is made up of 13 amino acids. Clones were read by immunoSEQ multiplex PCR, and TCRdb kept only the in-frame ones, dropping some. Of 70,000 to 95,000 clones in the sample, approximately 90% are singletons; the top ten hold around 10%. Some second doses came at about 4 weeks and others at about 12 weeks; these were pooled. Study-wide findings and caveats: The number of AZD1222 recipients seropositive at baseline was only five or six. Clonal diversity was possibly underestimated, and the donors were mostly white British, with more females. Targets within unmutated variant regions were reportedly found for nearly half of spike-specific TCRs.

The receptor was derived from an adult who received the AZD1222 COVID-19 vaccine. The starting material was peripheral blood, obtained 28 days after the second AZD1222 dose. This chain connects TRBV4-1 to TRBJ1-1; D perhaps matches TRBD1 (6 bases). CDR3 sequence (DNA): TGCGCCAGCAGCCAACGAGGGGGTTTTGAAGCTTTCTTT. Its translation is CASSQRGGFEAFF.